This passage covers 8 T cell receptor beta chains from one sample sequenced in a study of shared clonotypes between healthy human individuals. Sequenced by immunoSEQ multiplex PCR; TCRdb stores in-frame clones only, minus some. The sample has more than 550,000 clones, around 70% seen once. Source material: memory CD4+ T cells sorted from blood. The subset denotes: CD45RA-negative fraction. The receptors were gathered from a woman in her 30s in good health.

Turning to this clone: Other DNA sequences in this sample translate to the same CDR3. The V and J genes are TRBV11-3 and TRBJ2-2; tentative D call: TRBD1 (6 bases). The CDR3 contains 14 residues. Germline CDR1 is SGHNT and CDR2 is YENEEA. The V end lost 1 base, the J end lost 4 bases, and 7 bases lay between the germline ends. CDR3: CASSLGGGTGELFF. The CDR3 bases are TGTGCCAGCAGCTTAGGAGGGGGCACCGGGGAGCTGTTTTTT.

V gene TRBV2 combines with J gene TRBJ1-1; the match to TRBD1 covers 11 bases. Germline trimming cut 4 bases from V and 4 bases from J; bases unmatched to any gene: 5. There are 15 residues in the CDR3. Germline assignment: CDR1 SNHLY and CDR2 FYNNEI. CDR3 coding DNA: TGTGCCAGCAGTGGGGACAGGGGGTTCGGCACTGAAGCTTTCTTT. Protein: CASSGDRGFGTEAFF.

This clone was observed once. The same CDR3 is also encoded by other DNA sequences in this sample. The J gene is TRBJ1-2, the V gene TRBV7-3; weak D call: TRBD1 (6 bases). V lost 2 bases to trimming and J lost 2 bases, with 12 bases between them. The CDR3 runs 15 residues. Germline V lookup: CDR1 SGHTA, CDR2 FQGTGA. The CDR3 nucleotides are TGTGCCAGCAGCTTACCAGGGCAGGGGAACTATGGCTACACCTTC. Its translation: CASSLPGQGNYGYTF.

This chain links TRBV29-1 with TRBJ2-1; D might be TRBD2 (6 bases). Germline V gives CDR1 SQVTM, CDR2 ANQGSEA. The length of the CDR3 is 13 residues. Trimming stripped 3 bases from V and 4 bases from J, with 10 bases between. CDR3 DNA sequence: TGCAGCGTTGACGGCGGGACTTACAATGAGCAGTTCTTC. Amino acids: CSVDGGTYNEQFF.

The V call is TRBV11-2, the J call TRBJ1-5; no firm D call. CDR1 is SGHAT, CDR2 FQNNGV, per germline. The CDR3 is 13 residues long. The V end was cut by 2 bases, the J end by 3 bases, with 5 bases between. The CDR3: CASSLSDNQPQHF. As DNA, the CDR3 is TGTGCCAGCAGCTTATCCGACAATCAGCCCCAGCATTTT.

V gene TRBV15 combines with J gene TRBJ2-7; unclear D gene. Germline CDR1 reads LNHNV; CDR2 reads YYDKDF (reference sequence). This CDR3 spans 14 amino acids. Trimming removed 1 base from V and 2 bases from J, with 9 bases in between. This CDR3 reads CATSRATAAYEQYF. CDR3 nucleotide sequence: TGTGCCACCAGCAGAGCGACGGCCGCCTACGAGCAGTACTTC.

The sample holds one count of this clone. The J gene is TRBJ2-1, the V gene TRBV5-6; D may be TRBD2 (5 bases). Trimming took off 2 bases at V and 8 bases at J, with 14 bases between the two ends. Germline V gives CDR1 SGHDT, CDR2 YYEEEE. The CDR3 runs to 14 residues. The CDR3 loop reads CASSFVLATDEQFF. As DNA, the CDR3 is TGTGCCAGCAGCTTTGTTTTAGCGACGGATGAGCAGTTCTTC.

The chain carries TRBV9 and TRBJ2-1; D possibly corresponds to TRBD1 (5 bases). V lost 0 bases and J 1 base, leaving 14 bases between the germline ends. The CDR3 has 17 residues. Germline loops: CDR1 SGDLS, CDR2 YYNGEE. In nucleotides, the CDR3 is TGTGCCAGCAGCGTAGGGTTGTGGGGCCCTTCCTACAATGAGCAGTTCTTC. Translated: CASSVGLWGPSYNEQFF. The full variable domain, completed using reference TRBV9 and TRBJ2-1, is DSGVTQTPKHLITATGQRVTLRCSPRSGDLSVYWYQQSLDQGLQFLIQYYNGEERAKGNILERFSAQQFPDLHSELNLSSLELGDSALYFCASSVGLWGPSYNEQFFGPGTRLTVL.